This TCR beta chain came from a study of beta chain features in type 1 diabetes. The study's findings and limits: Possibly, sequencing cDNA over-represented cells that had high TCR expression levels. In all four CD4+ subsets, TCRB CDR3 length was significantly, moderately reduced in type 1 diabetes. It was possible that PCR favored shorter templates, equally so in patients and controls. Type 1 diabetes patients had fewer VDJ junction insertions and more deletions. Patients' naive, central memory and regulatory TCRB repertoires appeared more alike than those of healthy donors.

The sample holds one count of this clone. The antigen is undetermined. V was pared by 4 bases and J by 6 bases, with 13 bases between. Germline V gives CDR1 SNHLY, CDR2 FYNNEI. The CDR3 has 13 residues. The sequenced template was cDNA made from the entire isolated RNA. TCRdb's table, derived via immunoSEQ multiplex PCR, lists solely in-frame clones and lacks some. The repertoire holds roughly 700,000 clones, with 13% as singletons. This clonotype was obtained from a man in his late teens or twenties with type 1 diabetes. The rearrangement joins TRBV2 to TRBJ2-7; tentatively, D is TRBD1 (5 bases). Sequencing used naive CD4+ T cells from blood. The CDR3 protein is CASSVDMGPEQYF. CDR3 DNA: TGTGCCAGCAGTGTAGATATGGGGCCCGAGCAGTACTTC.